The 23 T cell receptor beta chains given below trace back to one sample, sequenced in a study of OX40 agonist ivuxolimab in advanced cancers. Only in-frame clones appear in the TCRdb table, and some are missing; sequencing was by immunoSEQ multiplex PCR. The table shows about 58,000 clones, with over 75% occurring only once. Here the sequenced sample was CD4+ or CD8+ T cells sorted from blood, taken in a trial of the OX40 agonist ivuxolimab. Source of these receptors: an adult with an advanced solid tumor such as melanoma, head and neck, liver or kidney cancer.

This clone was counted between two and nine times. The chain employs TRBV5-6 and TRBJ1-1; a possible D gene is TRBD1 (6 bases). Germline lookup yields CDR1 SGHDT and CDR2 YYEEEE. The CDR3 has 13 residues. V dropped 0 bases and J dropped 6 bases, with 9 bases sitting between them. The CDR3 bases are TGTGCCAGCAGCTTGGTTGGGGGGCCTGAAGCTTTCTTT. It is translated as CASSLVGGPEAFF.

This chain uses TRBV28 with TRBJ1-4; 11 bases are a match to TRBD1. With 7 bases clipped from V and 7 bases from J, the junction kept 17 bases outside the gene matches. CDR3 length equals 18 residues. The germline V gene encodes CDR1 MDHEN and CDR2 SYDVKM. Written as DNA, the CDR3 is TGTGCCAGCACCCCTGGGGGGTTTTCAGGACAGGGGGCTGAAAAACTGTTTTTT. Residues: CASTPGGFSGQGAEKLFF.

This sequence joins TRBV5-1 and TRBJ2-3; perhaps TRBD1 as D (5 bases). V was pared by 2 bases and J by 1 base, with 8 bases between. This CDR3 comprises 14 residues. Germline CDR1 SGHRS, CDR2 YFSETQ. The CDR3 DNA sequence: TGCGCCAGCAGCTTCAGGGTTGGCACAGATACGCAGTATTTT. Translating it yields CASSFRVGTDTQYF.

This rearrangement joins TRBV28 to TRBJ2-1, with D maybe TRBD1 (6 bases). The CDR3 extends over 14 amino acids. V was trimmed by 8 bases and J by 12 bases, leaving 23 bases between them. Per the germline V gene, CDR1 is MDHEN and CDR2 is SYDVKM. The CDR3 DNA follows: TGTGCCAGCGGTGAGGTCGACAGGTCGGTAAGGCAGTTCTTC. Its translation: CASGEVDRSVRQFF.

This rearrangement joins TRBV10-2 to TRBJ2-7, with D unclear. Between the trimmed V and J ends, which lost 2 bases and 0 bases, there was a span of 11 bases. Germline-derived CDR1 and CDR2 are WSHSY and SAAADI. CDR3 length: 15 amino acids. The CDR3 nucleotides read TGCGCCAGCAGTGAGATTGGAGCCAGCTCCTACGAGCAGTACTTC. As protein: CASSEIGASSYEQYF.

V usage is TRBV28 and J usage is TRBJ2-7; 7 nucleotides match TRBD1. The junction had 9 bases not matched to a gene; V was cut back by 5 bases and J by 5 bases. CDR3 length: 14 amino acids. The V gene's germline CDR1 is MDHEN and CDR2 SYDVKM. The CDR3 region has the DNA TGTGCCAGCAGTCCCAGGGGGTTGAGGAACGAGCAGTACTTC. This gives the protein CASSPRGLRNEQYF. Drawing the rest from reference TRBV28 and TRBJ2-7, the complete variable domain is DVKVTQSSRYLVKRTGEKVFLECVQDMDHENMFWYRQDPGLGLRLIYFSYDVKMKEKGDIPEGYSVSREKKERFSLILESASTNQTSMYLCASSPRGLRNEQYFGPGTRLTVT.

The rearrangement uses TRBV5-4 and TRBJ2-7; 7 bases agree with TRBD1. CDR1 and CDR2 from the germline V gene are SGHNT and YYREEE (reference sequence). With 4 bases clipped from V and 3 bases from J, the junction kept 4 bases outside the gene matches. This CDR3 comprises 13 residues. The CDR3 coding sequence is TGTGCCAGCAGCCGTGACAGGGTCTACGAGCAGTACTTC. Protein: CASSRDRVYEQYF.

This sequence joins TRBV27 and TRBJ1-6; D remains ambiguous. The CDR3 runs 16 residues. Deletions cut 5 bases from V and 5 bases from J, with 16 bases between. Germline CDR1 MNHEY, CDR2 SMNVEV (reference sequence). CDR3 DNA: TGTGCCAGCAGTCAGCGGCCCCCAAGGGATAATTCACCCCTCCACTTT. Amino acid sequence: CASSQRPPRDNSPLHF.

This clone has a single count. This chain uses TRBV5-8 with TRBJ2-3; D is tentatively TRBD1 or TRBD2 (5 bases each). Looked up from germline, CDR1 is SGHTS and CDR2 is YDEGEE. V lost 3 bases and J lost 2, with 16 bases in between. This CDR3 is 16 amino acids long. CDR3 bases: TGTGCCAGCAGCTCCGGGGCGGACATAACCACAGATACGCAGTATTTT. This encodes CASSSGADITTDTQYF.

The CDR3 nucleotides read TGTGCCAGCAGCTTAGGGGGGGAAGAGACCCAGTACTTC. Its protein is CASSLGGEETQYF. This chain uses TRBV11-2 with TRBJ2-5; maybe TRBD2 (6 bases). The CDR3 is 13 amino acids. The V gene's germline CDR1 is SGHAT and CDR2 FQNNGV. Trimming took 1 base from V and 3 from J, leaving 6 bases between them.

This chain links TRBV9 with TRBJ1-3, with TRBD1 identical over 9 bases. In germline, CDR1 is SGDLS, CDR2 YYNGEE. CDR3 length: 16 residues. The V and J ends lost 3 bases and 4 bases, in that order; junction bases with no gene match: 8. The CDR3 DNA reads TGTGCCAGCAGCGCTCCGGGACAGGGTCGAGGAAACACCATATATTTT. Its protein product is CASSAPGQGRGNTIYF.

The chain recombines TRBV19 with TRBJ2-1; TRBD2 agrees at 8 bases. In germline, CDR1 is LNHDA, CDR2 SQIVND (reference sequence). The CDR3 extends over 15 amino acids. Trimming cost V 6 bases and J 2 bases; bases outside gene matches: 6. The CDR3 coding sequence is TGTGCCAGTAGAGCGGGAGCCCAAACCTACAATGAGCAGTTCTTC. Translation gives CASRAGAQTYNEQFF.

J is TRBJ1-1 and V is TRBV18, with D tentatively TRBD1 (5 bases). Germline loops: CDR1 KGHSH, CDR2 LQKENI. The CDR3 sequence is 15 residues long. With 4 bases removed from V and 0 bases from J, the gap between germline ends came to 12 bases. CDR3 amino acids: CASSQETAVNTEAFF. DNA for the CDR3: TGTGCCAGCTCACAGGAGACAGCGGTGAACACTGAAGCTTTCTTT.

V usage is TRBV2 and J usage is TRBJ2-4, with D unresolved. The V end lost 2 bases, the J end lost 6 bases, and 11 bases lay between the germline ends. This CDR3 has 14 residues. Germline-derived CDR1 and CDR2 are SNHLY and FYNNEI. As DNA, the CDR3 is TGTGCCAGCAGTGAACCTTGGGCAGTAAACATTCAGTACTTC. This gives the protein CASSEPWAVNIQYF.

This chain links TRBV6-6 with TRBJ2-7, with 8 bases matching TRBD2. Germline trimming cut 7 bases from V and 0 bases from J; bases unmatched to any gene: 5. From germline, CDR1 is MNHNY and CDR2 SVGAGI (reference sequence). The CDR3 spans 14 residues. CDR3 DNA: TGTGCCAGCATGTCAGCGGGAGCCTCCTACGAGCAGTACTTC. Translating it yields CASMSAGASYEQYF.

The genes are TRBV5-4 and TRBJ2-3; D remains unclear. This CDR3 is 14 amino acids long. Trimming cost V 1 base and J 0 bases, with 6 bases left between them. CDR1 is SGHNT and CDR2 is YYREEE in the germline V gene (reference sequence). CDR3 sequence: CASSLSVSTDTQYF. CDR3 nucleotide sequence: TGTGCCAGCAGCTTGTCAGTTAGCACAGATACGCAGTATTTT. The whole variable domain, remainder taken from reference TRBV5-4 and TRBJ2-3, is ETGVTQSPTHLIKTRGQQVTLRCSSQSGHNTVSWYQQALGQGPQFIFQYYREEENGRGNFPPRFSGLQFPNYSSELNVNALELDDSALYLCASSLSVSTDTQYFGPGTRLTVL.

This rearrangement joins TRBV25-1 to TRBJ1-2; 11 nucleotides match TRBD1. Per germline, CDR1 MGHDK and CDR2 SYGVNS. The CDR3 totals 12 residues. After removal of 9 bases from V and 4 bases from J, the junction contained 1 base not matched to a gene. This chain's CDR3 is CASGQGAYGYTF. The DNA of the CDR3 is TGTGCCAGTGGACAGGGGGCCTATGGCTACACCTTC.

This CDR3 is CASSLVSQGYEQYF. CDR3 bases: TGTGCCAGCAGCTTAGTTTCACAGGGGTACGAGCAGTACTTC. The chain employs TRBV7-9 and TRBJ2-7, with 7 nucleotides matching TRBD1. The CDR3 has 14 amino acids. Germline CDR1 and CDR2: SEHNR and FQNEAQ (reference sequence). With 1 base clipped from V and 4 bases from J, the junction kept 4 bases outside the gene matches.

The chain couples TRBV30 to TRBJ1-2, with D perhaps TRBD1 (5 bases). V was cut by 7 bases and J by 4 bases, with 16 bases left in between. The germline V gene has CDR1 GTSNPN and CDR2 SVGIG (reference sequence). The CDR3 has 13 amino acids. The CDR3 coding sequence is TGTGCCTCGGGGGAGGGTTCAGGCTATGGCTACACCTTC. This gives the protein CASGEGSGYGYTF.

The J gene is TRBJ1-2, the V gene TRBV6-5; TRBD1 aligns across 7 bases. V dropped 9 bases and J dropped 2; count of bases not matched to a gene: 6. Germline V gene data show CDR1 as MNHEY and CDR2 as SVGAGI. This CDR3 is 13 amino acids long. Here the CDR3 DNA reads TGTGCCAGTGTATCGACAGGGAACTATGGCTACACCTTC. It specifies CASVSTGNYGYTF.

The chain links TRBV13 to TRBJ2-2; 13 bases are a match to TRBD2. V was pared by 4 bases and J by 8 bases, with 7 bases of the junction left unmatched. The CDR3 has 16 residues. Per the germline V gene, CDR1 is PRHDT and CDR2 is FYEKMQ (reference sequence). CDR3 loop: CASSSGLAGVPGELFF. In DNA form, the CDR3 reads TGTGCCAGCAGCTCAGGACTAGCGGGAGTTCCTGGGGAGCTGTTTTTT.

This chain connects TRBV10-3 to TRBJ2-6; 7 bases are shared with TRBD2. The germline V gene encodes CDR1 ENHRY and CDR2 SYGVKD. The CDR3 has 15 amino acids. J lost 2 bases, V lost 8 bases, and 6 bases had no gene match. CDR3 DNA: TGTGCCATCTCCGGGGGGAGTGCTGGGGCCAACGTCCTGACTTTC. Its translation is CAISGGSAGANVLTF.

V gene TRBV18 combines with J gene TRBJ2-7; possible D gene TRBD2, 5 bases. CDR3 length equals 16 residues. Germline-derived CDR1 and CDR2 are KGHSH and LQKENI. Trimming took off 1 base at V and 5 bases at J, with 18 bases between the two ends. CDR3 sequence: CASSPLATLLANEQYF. The CDR3, as DNA: TGTGCCAGCTCACCACTAGCGACCCTCCTAGCTAACGAGCAGTACTTC.